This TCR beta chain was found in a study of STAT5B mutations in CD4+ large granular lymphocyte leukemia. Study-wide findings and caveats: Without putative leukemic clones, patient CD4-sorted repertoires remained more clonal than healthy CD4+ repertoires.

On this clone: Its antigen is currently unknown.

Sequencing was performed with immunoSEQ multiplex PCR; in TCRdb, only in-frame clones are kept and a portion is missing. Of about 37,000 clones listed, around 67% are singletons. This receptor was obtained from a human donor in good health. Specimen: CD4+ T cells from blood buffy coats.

For the CDR3, the DNA is TGTGCCAGCAGCTTACGGTCTGGGCACAAGAGCTCCTACGAGCAGTACTTC. This codes for CASSLRSGHKSSYEQYF. The chain recombines TRBV11-3 with TRBJ2-7; D not resolved. The germline V gene has CDR1 SGHNT and CDR2 YENEEA. The CDR3 length is 17 residues. V shed 2 bases and J shed 0 bases, with 17 bases lying between them. Drawing the rest from reference TRBV11-3 and TRBJ2-7, the complete variable domain is EAGVVQSPRYKIIEKKQPVAFWCNPISGHNTLYWYLQNLGQGPELLIRYENEEAVDDSQLPKDRFSAERLKGVDSTLKIQPAELGDSAVYLCASSLRSGHKSSYEQYFGPGTRLTVT.